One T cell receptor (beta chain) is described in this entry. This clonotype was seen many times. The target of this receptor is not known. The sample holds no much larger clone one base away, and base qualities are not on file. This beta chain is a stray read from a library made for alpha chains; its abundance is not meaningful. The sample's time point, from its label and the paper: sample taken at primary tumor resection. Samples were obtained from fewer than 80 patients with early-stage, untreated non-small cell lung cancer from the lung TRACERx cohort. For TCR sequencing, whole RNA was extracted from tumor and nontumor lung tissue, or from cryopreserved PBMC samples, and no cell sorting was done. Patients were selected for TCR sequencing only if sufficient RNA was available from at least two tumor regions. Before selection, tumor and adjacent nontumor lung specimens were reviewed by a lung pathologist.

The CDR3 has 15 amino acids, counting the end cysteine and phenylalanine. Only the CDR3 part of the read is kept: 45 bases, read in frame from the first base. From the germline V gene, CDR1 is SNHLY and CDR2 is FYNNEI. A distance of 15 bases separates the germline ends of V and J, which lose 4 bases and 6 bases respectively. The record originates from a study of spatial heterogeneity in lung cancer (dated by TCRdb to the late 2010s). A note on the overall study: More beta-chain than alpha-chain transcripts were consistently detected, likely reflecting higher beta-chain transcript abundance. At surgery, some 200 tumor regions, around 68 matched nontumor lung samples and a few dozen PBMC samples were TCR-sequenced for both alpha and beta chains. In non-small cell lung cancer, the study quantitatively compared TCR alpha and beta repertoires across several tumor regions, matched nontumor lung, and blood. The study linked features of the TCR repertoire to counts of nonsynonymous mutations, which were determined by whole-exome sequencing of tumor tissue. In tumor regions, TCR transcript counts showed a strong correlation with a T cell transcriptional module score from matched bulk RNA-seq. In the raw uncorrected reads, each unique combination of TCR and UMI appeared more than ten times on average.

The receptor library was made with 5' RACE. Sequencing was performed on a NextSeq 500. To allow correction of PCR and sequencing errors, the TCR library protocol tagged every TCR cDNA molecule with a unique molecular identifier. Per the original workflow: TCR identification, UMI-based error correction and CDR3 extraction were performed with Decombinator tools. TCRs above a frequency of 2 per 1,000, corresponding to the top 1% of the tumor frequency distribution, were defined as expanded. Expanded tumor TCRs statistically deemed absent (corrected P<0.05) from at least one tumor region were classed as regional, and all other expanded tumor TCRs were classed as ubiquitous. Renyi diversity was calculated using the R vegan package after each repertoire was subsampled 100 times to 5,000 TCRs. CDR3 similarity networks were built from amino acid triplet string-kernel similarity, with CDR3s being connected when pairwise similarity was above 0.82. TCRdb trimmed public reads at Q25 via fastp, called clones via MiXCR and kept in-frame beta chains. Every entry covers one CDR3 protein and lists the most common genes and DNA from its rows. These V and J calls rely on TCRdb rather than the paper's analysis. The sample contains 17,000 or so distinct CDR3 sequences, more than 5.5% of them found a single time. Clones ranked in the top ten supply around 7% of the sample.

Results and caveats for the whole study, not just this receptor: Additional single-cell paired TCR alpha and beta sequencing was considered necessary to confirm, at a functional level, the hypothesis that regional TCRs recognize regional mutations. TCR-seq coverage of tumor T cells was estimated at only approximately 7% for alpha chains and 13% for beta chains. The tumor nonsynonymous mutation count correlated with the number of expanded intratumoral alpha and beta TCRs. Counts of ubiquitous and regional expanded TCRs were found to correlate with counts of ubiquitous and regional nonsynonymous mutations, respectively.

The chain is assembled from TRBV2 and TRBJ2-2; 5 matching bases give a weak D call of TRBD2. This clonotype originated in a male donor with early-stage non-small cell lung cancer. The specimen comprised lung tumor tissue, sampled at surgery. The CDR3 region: CASSGERIQSGELFF. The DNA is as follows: TGTGCCAGCAGTGGGGAGCGCATACAGTCCGGGGAGCTGTTTTTT. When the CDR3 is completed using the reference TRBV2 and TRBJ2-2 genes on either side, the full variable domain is EPEVTQTPSHQVTQMGQEVILRCVPISNHLYFYWYRQILGQKVEFLVSFYNNEISEKSEIFDDQFSVERPDGSNFTLKIRSTKLEDSAMYFCASSGERIQSGELFFGEGSRLTVL.